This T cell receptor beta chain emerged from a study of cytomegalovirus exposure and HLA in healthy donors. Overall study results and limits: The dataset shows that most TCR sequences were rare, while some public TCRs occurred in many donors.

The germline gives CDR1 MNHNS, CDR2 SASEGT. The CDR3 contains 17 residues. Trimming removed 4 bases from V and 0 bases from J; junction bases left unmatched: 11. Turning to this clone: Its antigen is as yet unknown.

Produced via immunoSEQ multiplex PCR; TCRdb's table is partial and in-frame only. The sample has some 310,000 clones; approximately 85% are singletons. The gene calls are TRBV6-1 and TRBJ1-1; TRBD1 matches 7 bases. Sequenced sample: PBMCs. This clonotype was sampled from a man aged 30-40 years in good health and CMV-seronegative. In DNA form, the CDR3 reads TGTGCCAGCAGTGGGGGACAGACCCGAATAATGAACACTGAAGCTTTCTTT. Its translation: CASSGGQTRIMNTEAFF.